This T cell receptor beta chain is drawn from a study of early T cells in non-severe SARS-CoV-2 infection. Across the whole study: From unsorted whole blood, bulk RNA was sequenced, and the chains remained unpaired.

The CDR3 spans 16 residues. The germline gives CDR1 SGHTA, CDR2 FQGNSA. Trimming removed 5 bases at V and 7 bases at J, with 23 bases between. Whole-study results and caveats: Private and CD4 specificities were missed by VDJdb matching, skewed to anti-spike CD8.

Unique molecular identifiers tagged individual cDNA molecules. TCRdb re-called the 5' RACE reads through MiXCR, storing one row per CDR3 protein. The repertoire holds some 25,000 distinct CDR3 sequences, around 5.4% seen once, with 2% to 2.5% in the top ten. This clonotype turned up a few times. The antigen is unknown. The sequenced sample consisted of whole blood. The receptor was derived from an adult who was a healthcare worker with PCR-confirmed SARS-CoV-2 infection or an uninfected control (not recorded which). This chain links TRBV7-2 with TRBJ1-1; D gene uncertain. CDR3 protein: CASSKVTPLGGNEAFF. DNA of the CDR3: TGTGCCAGCAGCAAAGTCACCCCTTTGGGAGGGAATGAAGCTTTCTTT.